These 29 T cell receptor beta chains were sequenced from one sample in a study of T-cell reconstitution after alpha-beta-depleted transplantation in children. Library preparation (for TCRbeta) was performed with unique molecular identifiers. TCRdb redid the calling of the PCR reads with MiXCR, one entry per CDR3 protein. The sample records about 200,000 distinct CDR3 sequences, roughly 7.1% being singletons. This specimen was PBMCs, taken before TCRalphabeta/CD19-depleted stem cell transplant. The receptors were sampled from a boy between 2 and 10 years old with acute lymphoblastic leukemia, due to receive a stem cell transplant.

This chain uses TRBV28 with TRBJ2-3; 12 bases line up with TRBD2. With V trimmed by 6 bases and J by 5 bases, 6 bases remained unmatched. CDR1 is MDHEN and CDR2 is SYDVKM in the germline V gene. The CDR3 contains 15 residues. The CDR3 spells CASSSSGGAIDTQYF. The CDR3 region has the DNA TGTGCCAGCAGCTCTAGCGGGGGGGCCATAGATACGCAGTATTTT.

This clonotype was seen ten or more times. The CDR3 region is CSGATSALTDTQYF. DNA of the CDR3: TGCAGTGGTGCGACTAGCGCACTCACAGATACGCAGTATTTT. The chain recombines TRBV20-1 with TRBJ2-3; 8 positions match TRBD2. Germline loops: CDR1 DFQATT, CDR2 SNEGSKA (reference sequence). CDR3 size: 14 residues. V lost 7 bases, J lost 2 bases, and 8 bases stayed unmatched.

This chain links TRBV28 with TRBJ2-7; D not certain. Germline-derived CDR1 and CDR2 are MDHEN and SYDVKM. CDR3 length: 12 residues. Trimming stripped 3 bases from V and 1 base from J, with 4 bases between. In DNA form, the CDR3 reads TGTGCCAGCAGTTTTTATTCCTACGAGCAGTACTTC. Encoded protein: CASSFYSYEQYF. The whole variable domain, remainder taken from reference TRBV28 and TRBJ2-7, is DVKVTQSSRYLVKRTGEKVFLECVQDMDHENMFWYRQDPGLGLRLIYFSYDVKMKEKGDIPEGYSVSREKKERFSLILESASTNQTSMYLCASSFYSYEQYFGPGTRLTVT.

Regarding this clonotype: A read error may explain this, as a much larger clone is one base away. The chain is built from TRBV20-1 and TRBJ2-3; 8 nucleotides agree with TRBD1. Germline V gene data show CDR1 as DFQATT and CDR2 as SNEGSKA (reference sequence). The CDR3 contains 13 residues. CDR3 in DNA: TGCAGTGCTGCAGGGGGCAGGACAGATACGGAGTATTTT. The encoded protein is CSAAGGRTDTEYF.

This clonotype was found many times. The V call is TRBV6-5, the J call TRBJ2-3; TRBD2 matches 8 bases. CDR3 size: 14 residues. Germline V CDR1 and CDR2: MNHEY, SVGAGI. The ends lost 8 bases at V and 3 bases at J; junction bases unmatched: 7. In DNA, the CDR3 is TGTGCCAGCCGAGGGGTAGCGGGGACAGATACGCAGTATTTT. This codes for CASRGVAGTDTQYF.

Many counts were recorded for this clonotype. CDR3 coding DNA: TGCGCCAGCAGCTTGGTTACTAGCTCAGATACGCAGTATTTT. Translated, it gives CASSLVTSSDTQYF. The chain carries TRBV5-1 and TRBJ2-3; weak D call: TRBD2 (6 bases). Germline CDR1 SGHRS, CDR2 YFSETQ. Trimming pared 0 bases from V and 4 bases from J, leaving 9 bases between. This CDR3 is built from 14 residues.

As DNA, the CDR3 is TGTGCCAGCAGCCGAGCCGGGACAGGCAACTACGAGCAGTACTTC. Its translation: CASSRAGTGNYEQYF. The chain is built from TRBV12-3 or TRBV12-4 and TRBJ2-7; TRBD1 matches at 8 bases. J lost 3 bases, V lost 6 bases, and 10 bases had no gene match. The CDR3 is 15 residues long.

This clonotype was detected a few times. V and J are TRBV24-1 and TRBJ2-5; D unclear. Germline loops: CDR1 KGHDR, CDR2 SFDVKD. Trimming took 9 bases from V and 1 from J, leaving 20 bases between them. The CDR3 has 16 amino acids. CDR3 amino acids: CATSRGRPPGQETQYF. In DNA form, the CDR3 reads TGTGCCACCTCCCGAGGTAGGCCGCCGGGCCAAGAGACCCAGTACTTC.

This clonotype occurred many times. The V and J genes are TRBV28 and TRBJ1-3; weak D call: TRBD1 (6 bases). Trimming stripped 4 bases from V and 5 bases from J, with 12 bases between. This CDR3 comprises 14 residues. In germline, CDR1 is MDHEN, CDR2 SYDVKM. The CDR3 sequence is CASSSQGIRNTIYF. CDR3 in DNA: TGTGCCAGCAGTTCACAGGGTATCAGAAACACCATATATTTT.

This clonotype was observed many times. The V gene is TRBV20-1, the J gene TRBJ2-3; D is unclear. Per germline, CDR1 DFQATT and CDR2 SNEGSKA (reference sequence). The CDR3 is made up of 13 amino acids. V shed 4 bases and J shed 6 bases, with 14 bases lying between them. CDR3 coding DNA: TGCAGTGCTAAGGGCTCCACCTACGATACGCAGTATTTT. The encoded protein is CSAKGSTYDTQYF.

The sample holds many counts of this clonotype. The rearrangement joins TRBV6-5 to TRBJ2-1; the match to TRBD2 covers 7 bases. V trimming: 4 bases; J trimming: 9 bases; junction bases outside the gene matches: 12. This CDR3 is 15 amino acids long. Germline CDR1 is MNHEY and CDR2 is SVGAGI. The CDR3 loop reads CASSLETSPLGEQFF. CDR3 nucleotides: TGTGCCAGCAGTTTGGAGACTAGCCCCCTAGGTGAGCAGTTCTTC.

This chain uses TRBV18 with TRBJ2-5; 9 bases align to TRBD2. The V gene end was trimmed by 0 bases and the J gene end by 5 bases; junction bases not matched to a gene: 7. The CDR3 runs 16 residues. CDR1 and CDR2 (germline): KGHSH, LQKENI. The CDR3 spells CASSPPSGSPVETQYF. CDR3 nucleotide sequence: TGTGCCAGCTCACCACCTAGCGGGAGCCCCGTGGAGACCCAGTACTTC.

This clonotype showed up many times. V gene TRBV29-1 combines with J gene TRBJ1-1; no clear D. This CDR3 contains 11 residues. The germline V gene encodes CDR1 SQVTM and CDR2 ANQGSEA. V was trimmed by 6 bases and J by 7 bases, leaving 12 bases between them. CDR3 region: CSVTGRDEAFF. The CDR3 bases are TGCAGCGTGACGGGCCGCGATGAAGCTTTCTTT.

This clonotype appeared many times. The J gene is TRBJ1-1, the V gene TRBV10-3, with TRBD1 matching over 9 bases. Germline V gives CDR1 ENHRY, CDR2 SYGVKD. The V segment lost 0 bases and the J segment 4 bases; nucleotides outside the gene matches: 0. The CDR3 has 14 amino acids. The CDR3 DNA follows: TGTGCCATCAGTGAGTCGGGACAGGGCACTGAAGCTTTCTTT. This codes for CAISESGQGTEAFF.

This clonotype showed up just a few times. The chain has TRBV20-1 and TRBJ2-7, with TRBD2 matching over 9 bases. The CDR3 consists of 13 residues. V was clipped by 3 bases and J by 2 bases; unmatched bases: 2. Germline V gene lookup returns CDR1 DFQATT and CDR2 SNEGSKA (reference sequence). CDR3 nucleotides: TGCAGTGCTAGGCCTAGCGGGGCCTACGAGCAGTACTTC. Translating gives CSARPSGAYEQYF.

This clonotype has only a few counts. The genes are TRBV28 and TRBJ2-7, with 8 nucleotides matching TRBD1. CDR3 length equals 15 residues. Germline V gene data show CDR1 as MDHEN and CDR2 as SYDVKM. Trimming removed 7 bases from V and 7 bases from J; junction bases left unmatched: 15. CDR3 residues: CASTTGTGPSREQYF. As DNA, the CDR3 is TGTGCCAGCACCACGGGGACAGGTCCATCTCGGGAGCAGTACTTC. The full variable domain, completed using reference TRBV28 and TRBJ2-7, is DVKVTQSSRYLVKRTGEKVFLECVQDMDHENMFWYRQDPGLGLRLIYFSYDVKMKEKGDIPEGYSVSREKKERFSLILESASTNQTSMYLCASTTGTGPSREQYFGPGTRLTVT.

This clonotype was recorded at least ten times. One end of the junction is discordant with germline, which a read error may explain. This chain connects TRBV29-1 to TRBJ2-7, with D perhaps matching TRBD1 (5 bases). The V gene's germline CDR1 is SQVTM and CDR2 ANQGSEA. The CDR3 consists of 13 residues. The CDR3 nucleotides are TGCAGCGTGGAAGGGCAGGGAAGAGGTGAGCAGTACTTC. Residues: CSVEGQGRGEQYF.

This clonotype was detected many times. This chain links TRBV5-6 with TRBJ1-1; no clear D gene. V was cut by 4 bases and J by 7 bases, with 14 bases left in between. Germline loops: CDR1 SGHDT, CDR2 YYEEEE. This CDR3 region has 13 residues. The CDR3 sequence is CASSPRRSIEAFF. CDR3 DNA: TGTGCCAGCAGCCCACGCCGCAGCATTGAAGCTTTCTTT.

This clonotype was observed a few times. The J gene is TRBJ2-5, the V gene TRBV11-2, with 13 bases fitting TRBD2. This CDR3 has 15 residues. The junction had 2 bases not matched to a gene; V was cut back by 3 bases and J by 4 bases. CDR1 and CDR2 from the germline V gene are SGHAT and FQNNGV. CDR3 residues: CASSLGLAGPETQYF. The DNA for the CDR3 is TGTGCCAGCAGCTTGGGACTAGCGGGGCCAGAGACCCAGTACTTC.

A few counts support this clonotype. The chain combines TRBV9 with TRBJ2-1, with TRBD2 identical over 12 bases. The J segment lost 8 bases and the V segment lost 0 bases, leaving 3 bases of the junction unmatched. Germline lookup yields CDR1 SGDLS and CDR2 YYNGEE. The CDR3 sequence is 15 residues long. In DNA form, the CDR3 reads TGTGCCAGCAGCGTAGGGGCTAGCGGGGGGGATGAGCAGTTCTTC. As protein: CASSVGASGGDEQFF. Full variable domain (remainder filled in from reference TRBV9 and TRBJ2-1): DSGVTQTPKHLITATGQRVTLRCSPRSGDLSVYWYQQSLDQGLQFLIQYYNGEERAKGNILERFSAQQFPDLHSELNLSSLELGDSALYFCASSVGASGGDEQFFGPGTRLTVL.

This clonotype has ten or more counts. The chain joins TRBV6-2 or TRBV6-3 to TRBJ2-3, with a possible D match to TRBD1 (6 bases). V was shortened by 5 bases and J by 4 bases, with 13 bases between the two germline ends. From germline, CDR1 is MNHEY and CDR2 SVGEGT. CDR3 length: 14 amino acids. The CDR3 coding sequence is TGTGCCAGCAGTCCACCAGGGGAATCAGATACGCAGTATTTT. This codes for CASSPPGESDTQYF.

This clonotype was seen only a few times. The genes are TRBV11-2 and TRBJ2-7; 7 bases map to TRBD1. Germline trimming cut 3 bases from V and 1 base from J; bases unmatched to any gene: 6. This CDR3 comprises 15 residues. Germline lookup yields CDR1 SGHAT and CDR2 FQNNGV. The CDR3 loop reads CASSFLTGDSYEQYF. In DNA, the CDR3 is TGTGCCAGCAGCTTTCTCACAGGGGATTCCTACGAGCAGTACTTC.

This clonotype was detected a few times. This rearrangement joins TRBV3-1 to TRBJ1-6; tentatively, D is TRBD1 (6 bases). Trimming stripped 4 bases from V and 7 bases from J, with 14 bases between. The CDR3 sequence is 15 residues long. The V gene's germline CDR1 is LGHDT and CDR2 YNNKEL (reference sequence). The CDR3 nucleotides read TGTGCCAGCAGCCCCAAGGGGGGGTCGAATTCACCCCTCCACTTT. This gives the protein CASSPKGGSNSPLHF.

This clonotype was picked up many times. The CDR3 nucleotides are TGTGCCAGCAGCTTAGGAGGGACAGTCTACAATGAGCAGTTCTTC. Its translation is CASSLGGTVYNEQFF. The V and J genes are TRBV7-6 and TRBJ2-1; 7 bases align to TRBD1. The CDR3 totals 15 residues. The germline CDR1 and CDR2 sequences are SGHVS and FNYEAQ. With 1 base clipped from V and 3 bases from J, the junction kept 3 bases outside the gene matches.

This clonotype has more than one count but fewer than ten. The V call is TRBV7-2, the J call TRBJ1-2, with TRBD1 matching 7 bases. Germline V gene sequence: CDR1 SGHTA, CDR2 FQGNSA. CDR3 length: 15 amino acids. J lost 3 bases, V lost 0 bases, and 4 bases had no gene match. The CDR3 DNA follows: TGTGCCAGCAGCTTAGCCGACAGGGTAGACTATGGCTACACCTTC. Its translation is CASSLADRVDYGYTF.

This clonotype was seen more than once but under ten times. The J gene is TRBJ2-7, the V gene TRBV20-1; TRBD1 matches at 7 bases. This CDR3 contains 13 residues. The V gene's germline CDR1 is DFQATT and CDR2 SNEGSKA (reference sequence). V gave up 3 bases and J gave up 6 bases; unmatched junction bases: 8. CDR3: CSASRTGVIEQYF. The CDR3 region has the DNA TGCAGTGCTAGTCGAACAGGGGTAATCGAGCAGTACTTC.

This clonotype was seen repeatedly, ten times or more. The rearrangement uses TRBV4-2 and TRBJ2-5, with TRBD2 matching over 9 bases. CDR1 is LGHNA, CDR2 YNFKEQ, per germline. V was clipped by 0 bases and J by 4 bases; unmatched bases: 6. The length of the CDR3 is 16 residues. The chain's CDR3 is CASSQDPSGRRETQYF. CDR3 in DNA: TGTGCCAGCAGCCAAGATCCGAGCGGGAGGCGAGAGACCCAGTACTTC.

In its sample, this clonotype was seen a few times. This sequence joins TRBV28 and TRBJ2-3; 9 bases fit TRBD1. After removal of 0 bases from V and 5 bases from J, the junction contained 6 bases not matched to a gene. Germline CDR1 MDHEN, CDR2 SYDVKM. The CDR3 loop spans 16 amino acids. The CDR3 here is CASSLWDRGAGDTQYF. The CDR3, as DNA: TGTGCCAGCAGTTTATGGGACAGGGGTGCTGGAGATACGCAGTATTTT.

This clonotype was recorded many times. J is TRBJ2-3 and V is TRBV7-9; D is perhaps TRBD1 (6 bases). The V end was cut by 5 bases, the J end by 3 bases, with 9 bases between. Germline V gene lookup returns CDR1 SEHNR and CDR2 FQNEAQ (reference sequence). This CDR3 has 13 amino acids. As DNA, the CDR3 is TGTGCCAGCAGCCAGGGGTCTACAGATACGCAGTATTTT. It yields the protein CASSQGSTDTQYF.